Shown below are 6 T cell receptor beta chains from a single sample sequenced in a study of cytomegalovirus exposure and HLA in healthy donors. The PCR made use of 60 Vbeta and 13 Jbeta primers. Profiled with immunoSEQ multiplex PCR; TCRdb holds only in-frame clones, not every one. The sample comprises roughly 98,000 clones, more than 60% of which are singletons, and roughly 2.5% rests with the top ten. The material sequenced was PBMCs. The receptor set was obtained from a man aged 45-65 years in good health and CMV-seronegative.

The chain recombines TRBV27 with TRBJ2-7; D remains ambiguous. Trimming cost V 0 bases and J 0 bases, with 9 bases left between them. This CDR3 is 15 amino acids long. CDR1 is MNHEY, CDR2 SMNVEV, per germline (reference sequence). The CDR3 DNA reads as TGTGCCAGCAGTTTATCGAGCCTGAGCTCCTACGAGCAGTACTTC. Its protein is CASSLSSLSSYEQYF.

The rearrangement joins TRBV18 to TRBJ1-2; D call uncertain. V lost 0 bases and J 3 bases, leaving 8 bases between the germline ends. The CDR3 loop spans 14 amino acids. Germline-derived CDR1 and CDR2 are KGHSH and LQKENI. CDR3 residues: CASSPPGRDYGYTF. CDR3 in DNA: TGTGCCAGCTCACCACCTGGGCGGGACTATGGCTACACCTTC.

This clone has more than one count but fewer than ten. CDR3 loop: CASSPQGKGGSEAFF. CDR3 bases: TGTGCCAGCTCACCACAGGGGAAGGGAGGTAGTGAAGCTTTCTTT. This chain links TRBV18 with TRBJ1-1, with D perhaps TRBD1 (5 bases). This CDR3 has 15 amino acids. Germline V CDR1 and CDR2: KGHSH, LQKENI. V lost 1 base, J lost 7 bases, and 16 bases lay in between.

The chain carries TRBV27 and TRBJ2-5, with 8 bases fitting TRBD1. The J call is uncertain, as TRBJ2-7 better fits the DNA end. The CDR3 length is 17 residues. Germline loops: CDR1 MNHEY, CDR2 SMNVEV (reference sequence). The CDR3 DNA reads TGTGCCAGCAGACCCCTGGTTCTCGGGACAGGATCGGTCGAGCAGTACTTC. It codes for CASRPLVLGTGSVEQYF.

The chain couples TRBV6-5 to TRBJ1-2, with 7 bases fitting TRBD1. The germline CDR1 and CDR2 sequences are MNHEY and SVGAGI. Losses at the gene ends were 7 bases for V and 6 bases for J; bases not matched to a gene: 8. CDR3 length: 13 amino acids. Here the CDR3 DNA reads TGTGCCAGCACAGACAGGGAAAGTGATGGCTACACCTTC. Amino acid sequence: CASTDRESDGYTF.

The chain couples TRBV5-1 to TRBJ2-1; 9 positions match TRBD1. Germline V gene data show CDR1 as SGHRS and CDR2 as YFSETQ. Trimming at V came to 0 bases and at J to 14 bases, leaving 12 bases not matched to a gene. This CDR3 contains 15 residues. The CDR3 DNA reads as TGCGCCAGCAGCTTGGATACAGGGGGCGATCCTAAGGAGTTCTTC. This gives the protein CASSLDTGGDPKEFF.